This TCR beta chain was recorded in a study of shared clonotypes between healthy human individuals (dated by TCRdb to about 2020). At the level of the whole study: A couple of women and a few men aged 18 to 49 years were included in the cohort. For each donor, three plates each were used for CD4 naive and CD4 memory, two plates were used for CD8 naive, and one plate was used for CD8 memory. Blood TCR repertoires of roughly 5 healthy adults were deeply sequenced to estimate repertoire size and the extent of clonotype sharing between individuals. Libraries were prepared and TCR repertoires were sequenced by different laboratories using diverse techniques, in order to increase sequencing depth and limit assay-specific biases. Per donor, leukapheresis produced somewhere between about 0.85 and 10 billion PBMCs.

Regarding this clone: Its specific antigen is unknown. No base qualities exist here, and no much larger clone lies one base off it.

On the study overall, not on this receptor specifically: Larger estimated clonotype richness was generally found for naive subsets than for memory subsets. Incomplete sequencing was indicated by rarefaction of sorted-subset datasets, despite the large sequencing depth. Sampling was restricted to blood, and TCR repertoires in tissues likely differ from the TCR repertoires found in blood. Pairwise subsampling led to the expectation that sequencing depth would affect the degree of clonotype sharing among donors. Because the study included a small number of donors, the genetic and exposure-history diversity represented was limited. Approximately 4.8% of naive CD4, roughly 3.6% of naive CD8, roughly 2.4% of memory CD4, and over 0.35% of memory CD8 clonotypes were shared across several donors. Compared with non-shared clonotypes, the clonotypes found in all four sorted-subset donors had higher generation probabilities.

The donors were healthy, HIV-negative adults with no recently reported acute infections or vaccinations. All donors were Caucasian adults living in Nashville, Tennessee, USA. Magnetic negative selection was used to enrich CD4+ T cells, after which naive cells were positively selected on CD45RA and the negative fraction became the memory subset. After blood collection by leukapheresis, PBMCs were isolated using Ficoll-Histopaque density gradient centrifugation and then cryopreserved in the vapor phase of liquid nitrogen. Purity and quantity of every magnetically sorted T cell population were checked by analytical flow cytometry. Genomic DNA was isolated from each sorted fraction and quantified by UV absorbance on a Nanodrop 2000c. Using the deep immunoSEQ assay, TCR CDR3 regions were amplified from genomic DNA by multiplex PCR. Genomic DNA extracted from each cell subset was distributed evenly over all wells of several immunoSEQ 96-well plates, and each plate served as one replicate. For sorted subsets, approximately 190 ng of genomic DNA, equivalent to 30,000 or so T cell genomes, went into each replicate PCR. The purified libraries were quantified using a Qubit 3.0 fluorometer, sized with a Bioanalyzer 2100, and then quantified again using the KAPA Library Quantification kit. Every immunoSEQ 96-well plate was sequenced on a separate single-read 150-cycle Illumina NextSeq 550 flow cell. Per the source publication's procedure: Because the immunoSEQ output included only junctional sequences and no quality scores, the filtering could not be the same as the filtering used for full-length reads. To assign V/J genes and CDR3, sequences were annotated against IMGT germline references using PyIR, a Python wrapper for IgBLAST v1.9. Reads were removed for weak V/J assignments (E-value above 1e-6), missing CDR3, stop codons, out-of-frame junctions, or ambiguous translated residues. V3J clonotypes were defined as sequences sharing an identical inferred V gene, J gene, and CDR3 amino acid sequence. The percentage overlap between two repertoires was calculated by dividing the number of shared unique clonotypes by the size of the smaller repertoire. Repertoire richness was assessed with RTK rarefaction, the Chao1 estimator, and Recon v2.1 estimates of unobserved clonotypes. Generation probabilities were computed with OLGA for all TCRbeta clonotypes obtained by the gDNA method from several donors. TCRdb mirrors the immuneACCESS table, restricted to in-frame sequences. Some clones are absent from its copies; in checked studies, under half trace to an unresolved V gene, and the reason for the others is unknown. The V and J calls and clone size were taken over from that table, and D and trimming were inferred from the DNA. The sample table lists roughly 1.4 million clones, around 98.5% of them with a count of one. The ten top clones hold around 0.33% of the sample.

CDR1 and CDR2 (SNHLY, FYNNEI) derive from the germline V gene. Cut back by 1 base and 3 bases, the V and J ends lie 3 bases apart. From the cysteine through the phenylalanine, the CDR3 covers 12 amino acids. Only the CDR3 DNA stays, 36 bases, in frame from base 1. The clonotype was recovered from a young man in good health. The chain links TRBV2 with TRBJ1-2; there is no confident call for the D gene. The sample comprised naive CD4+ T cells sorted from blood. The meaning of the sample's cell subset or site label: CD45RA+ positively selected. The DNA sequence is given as TGTGCCAGCAGTGAAGGGCACTATGGCTACACCTTC. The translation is CASSEGHYGYTF.